The next 8 T cell receptor beta chains were all read from a single sample in a study of T cell responses to AZD1222 COVID-19 vaccine (dated by TCRdb to about 2021). The intended sense of this specimen's time point label: baseline before first vaccination. The receptor library was made with the immunoSEQ multiplex PCR assay. Drawn from immuneACCESS, this table holds only the in-frame rearrangements with V and J called that TCRdb kept. Clones are partly lost; checked studies trace under half to an unresolved V gene and leave the rest unexplained. Across this sample there are around 120,000 clones, with around 88% seen only once. The ten largest clonotypes hold roughly 5% of the sample. The material sequenced was peripheral blood, taken on day 0 of AZD1222 vaccination. Every receptor here comes from an adult in good health.

This rearrangement joins TRBV18 to TRBJ2-5; D perhaps matches TRBD1 (6 bases). Germline V gene data show CDR1 as KGHSH and CDR2 as LQKENI. CDR3 size: 15 residues. Trimming took 0 bases from V and 2 from J, leaving 10 bases between them. CDR3 nucleotides: TGTGCCAGCTCACCACCGAACACAGGGCAAGAGACCCAGTACTTC. It yields the protein CASSPPNTGQETQYF.

As DNA, the CDR3 is TGTGCCAGCAGCCTACTAGCGGTTAGCACAGATACGCAGTATTTT. Amino acid sequence: CASSLLAVSTDTQYF. J is TRBJ2-3 and V is TRBV6-5; 8 nucleotides align to TRBD2. V lost 6 bases and J lost 0; bases outside the gene matches: 5. The CDR3 covers 15 residues. CDR1 and CDR2 (germline): MNHEY, SVGAGI.

The J gene is TRBJ1-2, the V gene TRBV2; tentatively, D is TRBD1 (6 bases). There are 12 residues in the CDR3. V lost 6 bases to trimming and J lost 5 bases, with 10 bases between them. The germline gives CDR1 SNHLY, CDR2 FYNNEI. The CDR3 nucleotides are TGTGCCAGCAGGGAGGGGGGGTATGGCTACACCTTC. Amino acid sequence: CASREGGYGYTF.

The rearrangement links TRBV19 to TRBJ1-1; weak D call: TRBD1 (5 bases). The CDR3 length is 14 residues. Germline values: CDR1 LNHDA, CDR2 SQIVND (reference sequence). With 7 bases removed from V and 4 bases from J, the gap between germline ends came to 16 bases. Here the CDR3 reads CASMLGRPSTEAFF. As DNA, the CDR3 is TGTGCCAGTATGCTGGGACGACCCAGCACTGAAGCTTTCTTT.

The chain couples TRBV28 to TRBJ1-4, with D unresolved. Looked up from germline, CDR1 is MDHEN and CDR2 is SYDVKM. This CDR3 is 13 amino acids long. Trimming took off 6 bases at V and 7 bases at J, with 12 bases between the two ends. The CDR3 nucleotides read TGTGCCAGCAGCCTTCCACTAGGTGAAAAACTGTTTTTT. Amino acid sequence: CASSLPLGEKLFF.

The genes are TRBV11-2 and TRBJ2-1, with 10 nucleotides matching TRBD2. Germline-derived CDR1 and CDR2 are SGHAT and FQNNGV. The CDR3 loop spans 17 amino acids. Trimming removed 2 bases from V and 8 bases from J; junction bases left unmatched: 12. The CDR3 nucleotides are TGTGCCAGCAGCTTATCGCTAGCGGGGGTTGCGGTCTATGAGCAGTTCTTC. It codes for CASSLSLAGVAVYEQFF. Full variable domain (remainder filled in from reference TRBV11-2 and TRBJ2-1): EAGVAQSPRYKIIEKRQSVAFWCNPISGHATLYWYQQILGQGPKLLIQFQNNGVVDDSQLPKDRFSAERLKGVDSTLKIQPAKLEDSAVYLCASSLSLAGVAVYEQFFGPGTRLTVL.

The genes are TRBV5-1 and TRBJ2-1; D possibly corresponds to TRBD2 (5 bases). This CDR3 has 14 amino acids. Germline CDR1 SGHRS, CDR2 YFSETQ. The germline V and J ends were trimmed by 0 bases and 8 bases, with 12 bases remaining between them. This CDR3 reads CASSLARGSDEQFF. DNA for the CDR3: TGCGCCAGCAGCTTGGCGCGTGGTAGCGATGAGCAGTTCTTC. Using reference TRBV5-1 and TRBJ2-1 for the parts outside the CDR3, the full variable domain is KAGVTQTPRYLIKTRGQQVTLSCSPISGHRSVSWYQQTPGQGLQFLFEYFSETQRNKGNFPGRFSGRQFSNSRSEMNVSTLELGDSALYLCASSLARGSDEQFFGPGTRLTVL.

The chain has TRBV15 and TRBJ1-2, with no clear D. The CDR3 length is 16 residues. CDR1 and CDR2 (germline): LNHNV, YYDKDF (reference sequence). V shed 5 bases and J shed 4 bases, with 20 bases lying between them. The CDR3 nucleotides are TGTGCCACCAGCCCCCACTCGGGAGGGATAAGCTATGGCTACACCTTC. Its protein is CATSPHSGGISYGYTF.